These 2 T cell receptor beta chains originate from one sample sequenced in a study of blood T cell repertoires in COVID-19 (TCRdb year 2020). Libraries were constructed by the immunoSEQ multiplex PCR assay. TCRdb's version of the immuneACCESS table is confined to in-frame rearrangements and falls short of the full clone set. An unresolved V gene accounts for under half of the shortfall where checked; the remainder is of unknown origin. This sample gives 200,000 or so clones in total; 79% of them show up just once. Clones ranked in the top ten supply around a sixth of the sample. The material sequenced was peripheral blood. These receptors were collected from a man in his sixties with active or convalescent COVID-19.

The V call is TRBV12-3 or TRBV12-4, the J call TRBJ1-6, with a weak D call TRBD1 (6 bases). With 2 bases removed from V and 8 bases from J, the gap between germline ends came to 7 bases. The CDR3 extends over 13 amino acids. The CDR3 sequence is CASSLKGDSPLHF. CDR3 DNA: TGTGCCAGCAGTTTAAAGGGGGATTCACCCCTCCACTTT.

This chain joins TRBV29-1 and TRBJ2-7, with D perhaps matching TRBD1 (6 bases). This CDR3 is 12 amino acids long. Germline loops: CDR1 SQVTM, CDR2 ANQGSEA. V was shortened by 7 bases and J by 3 bases, with 13 bases between the two germline ends. CDR3 protein: CSASTGSYEQYF. CDR3 DNA sequence: TGCAGCGCTTCCACAGGGAGCTACGAGCAGTACTTC.